This T cell receptor (beta chain) came from a study of T cells expressing NK-cell markers. Study-level results: The contribution of dominant NKG2C+ clonotypes to CD8+ T cells in a handful of donors was roughly 1.0-7.5%.

Each CDR3 protein gets one entry in TCRdb, which reprocessed the 5' RACE reads and gives no DNA. Reported are hundreds of thousands of distinct CDR3 sequences; the ten largest clones contain approximately 6.8%. Notes on this clonotype: Its matching antigen is unknown.

This CDR3 is 15 amino acids long. Germline V gene sequence: CDR1 MNHEY, CDR2 SVGEGT. Sequences were obtained from blood T cells: a sorted CD56 or NKG2C T cell subset, CD4+ or CD8+ T cells, or bulk PBMC T cells (not recorded which). This sequence joins TRBV6-2 or TRBV6-3 and TRBJ2-5; as DNA is missing, the TRBD1 call by TCRdb cannot be tested. The sequence came from a woman between 18 and 70 years old in good health. The CDR3 loop is CASSTQGRAGETQYF.